These 2 T cell receptor beta chains originate from one sample sequenced in a study of cytomegalovirus exposure and HLA in healthy donors. Measured with immunoSEQ multiplex PCR; TCRdb has only the in-frame clones, and not every one. The table shows fewer than 250,000 clones, with about 86% occurring only once. Input material: PBMCs. These receptors originate from a man younger than 30 in good health and CMV-seronegative.

The V gene is TRBV14, the J gene TRBJ2-7; tentative D call: TRBD1 (6 bases). Deletions cut 3 bases from V and 12 bases from J, with 15 bases between. Per the germline V gene, CDR1 is SGHDN and CDR2 is FVKESK. CDR3 length: 12 amino acids. CDR3 in amino acids: CASSHTQGPPYF. The CDR3 DNA follows: TGTGCCAGCAGCCATACACAGGGCCCCCCGTACTTC.

The CDR3 region is CASSQAPRRALHF. The CDR3 DNA reads as TGCGCCAGCAGCCAGGCCCCGCGCAGGGCCCTCCACTTT. V and J are TRBV4-3 and TRBJ1-6; TRBD1 is a possible D gene (5 bases). Germline V gene lookup returns CDR1 LGHNA and CDR2 YSLEER. Trimming removed 3 bases at V and 14 bases at J, with 14 bases between. This CDR3 region has 13 residues.